These 6 T cell receptor beta chains were all obtained from the same sample, sequenced in a study of blood T cell repertoires in COVID-19. Assay: immunoSEQ multiplex PCR; the TCRdb copy retains only in-frame clones and omits some. This repertoire shows 210,000 or so clones, approximately 80% found once; its top ten account for around 2%. Material: PBMCs or T cells enriched from blood (not recorded which). The receptor set was obtained from a man aged 60-69 years who had recovered from COVID-19.

The chain couples TRBV21-1 to TRBJ1-1; the table's TRBD1 call for D was not verified on the DNA. TRBV21-1 is a pseudogene segment. CDR3 size: 17 residues. CDR3 bases: TGTGCCAGCAGCAAAGCGGGAGGGGGACAGGAGAACACTGAAGCTTTCTTT. Translation gives CASSKAGGGQENTEAFF.

The DNA for the CDR3 is TGTGCCAGCAGCTGGATGGACAGTCGCCTCCAAGAGACCCAGTACTTC. Translation gives CASSWMDSRLQETQYF. The V and J genes are TRBV7-9 and TRBJ2-5; possible D gene TRBD1, 6 bases. In germline, CDR1 is SEHNR, CDR2 FQNEAQ (reference sequence). V dropped 4 bases and J dropped 1 base, with 16 bases sitting between them. The CDR3 totals 16 residues.

This clone was detected a few times. The chain couples TRBV5-1 to TRBJ1-2; D call uncertain. This CDR3 has 13 amino acids. Trimming cost V 2 bases and J 6 bases, with 11 bases left between them. CDR1 and CDR2 from the germline V gene are SGHRS and YFSETQ. This chain's CDR3 is CASSFGAEDGYTF. CDR3 in DNA: TGCGCCAGCAGCTTCGGTGCGGAAGATGGCTACACCTTC.

The chain employs TRBV7-9 and TRBJ2-3; D possibly corresponds to TRBD1 (5 bases). This CDR3 is built from 13 residues. Germline V gene lookup returns CDR1 SEHNR and CDR2 FQNEAQ (reference sequence). Trimming stripped 3 bases from V and 4 bases from J, with 8 bases between. CDR3 sequence reads: CASSFWGSDTQYF. The CDR3, as DNA: TGTGCCAGCAGCTTTTGGGGCTCAGATACGCAGTATTTT.

The V gene is TRBV6-1, the J gene TRBJ1-1; the match to TRBD1 covers 8 bases. J was trimmed by 0 bases and V by 1 base; bases with no gene match: 1. Germline V gene data show CDR1 as MNHNS and CDR2 as SASEGT. This CDR3 contains 15 residues. As DNA, the CDR3 is TGTGCCAGCAGTGAAGGACAGGGGCTGAACACTGAAGCTTTCTTT. It codes for CASSEGQGLNTEAFF.

This clone has only one observation. V usage is TRBV2 and J usage is TRBJ1-1; maybe TRBD1 (6 bases). V was trimmed by 5 bases and J by 1 base, leaving 17 bases between them. Germline loops: CDR1 SNHLY, CDR2 FYNNEI. The CDR3 has 16 amino acids. CDR3 sequence: CASSPVTGTKNTEAFF. CDR3 coding DNA: TGTGCCAGCAGTCCGGTAACAGGGACCAAGAACACTGAAGCTTTCTTT.